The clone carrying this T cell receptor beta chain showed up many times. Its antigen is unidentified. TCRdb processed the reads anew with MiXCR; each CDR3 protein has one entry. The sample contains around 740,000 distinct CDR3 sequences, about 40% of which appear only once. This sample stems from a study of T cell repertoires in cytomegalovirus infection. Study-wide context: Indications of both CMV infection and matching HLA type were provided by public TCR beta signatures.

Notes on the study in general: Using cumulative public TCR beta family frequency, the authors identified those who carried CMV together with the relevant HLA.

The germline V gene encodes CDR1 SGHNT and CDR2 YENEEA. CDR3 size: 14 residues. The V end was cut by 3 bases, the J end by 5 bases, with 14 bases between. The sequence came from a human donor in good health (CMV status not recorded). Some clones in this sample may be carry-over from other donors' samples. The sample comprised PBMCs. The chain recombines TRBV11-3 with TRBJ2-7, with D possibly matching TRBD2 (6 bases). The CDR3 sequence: CASSFGGTPHEQYF. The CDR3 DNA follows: TGTGCCAGCAGCTTCGGCGGGACCCCTCACGAGCAGTACTTC.